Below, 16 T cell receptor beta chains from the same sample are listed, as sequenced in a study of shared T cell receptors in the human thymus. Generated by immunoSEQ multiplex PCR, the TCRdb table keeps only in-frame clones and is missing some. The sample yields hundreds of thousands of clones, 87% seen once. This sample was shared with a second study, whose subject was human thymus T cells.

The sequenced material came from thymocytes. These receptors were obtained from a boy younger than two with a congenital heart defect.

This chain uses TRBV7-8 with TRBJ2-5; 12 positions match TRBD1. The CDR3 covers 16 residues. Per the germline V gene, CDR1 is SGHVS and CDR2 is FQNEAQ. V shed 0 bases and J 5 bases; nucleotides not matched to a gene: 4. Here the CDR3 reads CASSLAGTGGDETQYF. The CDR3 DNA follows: TGTGCCAGCAGCTTAGCGGGGACAGGGGGCGATGAGACCCAGTACTTC.

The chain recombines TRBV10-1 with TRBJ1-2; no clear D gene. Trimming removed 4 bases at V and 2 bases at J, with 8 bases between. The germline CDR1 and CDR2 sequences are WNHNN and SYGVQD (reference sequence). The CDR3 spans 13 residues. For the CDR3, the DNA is TGCGCCAGCAGTGCGACACCAAACTATGGCTACACCTTC. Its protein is CASSATPNYGYTF.

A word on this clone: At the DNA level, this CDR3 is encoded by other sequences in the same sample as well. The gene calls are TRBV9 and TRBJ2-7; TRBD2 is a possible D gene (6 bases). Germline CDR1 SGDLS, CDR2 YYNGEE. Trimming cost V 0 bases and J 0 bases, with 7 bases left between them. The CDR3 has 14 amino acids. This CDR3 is CASSVGSGSYEQYF. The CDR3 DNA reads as TGTGCCAGCAGCGTAGGTAGCGGCTCCTACGAGCAGTACTTC.

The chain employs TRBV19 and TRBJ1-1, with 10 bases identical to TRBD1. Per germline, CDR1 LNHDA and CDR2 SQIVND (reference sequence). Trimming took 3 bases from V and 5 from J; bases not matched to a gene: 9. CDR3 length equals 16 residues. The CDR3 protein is CASSIKGDRGYTEAFF. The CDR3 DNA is TGTGCCAGTAGTATTAAAGGGGACAGGGGATATACTGAAGCTTTCTTT.

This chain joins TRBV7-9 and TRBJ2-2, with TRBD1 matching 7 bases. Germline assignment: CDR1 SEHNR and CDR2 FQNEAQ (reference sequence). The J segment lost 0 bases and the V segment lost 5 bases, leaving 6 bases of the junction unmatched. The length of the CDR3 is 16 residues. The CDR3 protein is CASSQRDRPNTGELFF. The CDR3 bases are TGTGCCAGCAGCCAAAGGGACAGACCGAACACCGGGGAGCTGTTTTTT.

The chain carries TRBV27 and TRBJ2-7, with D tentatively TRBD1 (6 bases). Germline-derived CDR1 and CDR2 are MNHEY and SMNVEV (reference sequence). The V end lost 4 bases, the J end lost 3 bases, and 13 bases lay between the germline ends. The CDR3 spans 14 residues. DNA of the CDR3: TGTGCCAGCAGTTCGCACTTGACAGGCTACGAGCAGTACTTC. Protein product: CASSSHLTGYEQYF.

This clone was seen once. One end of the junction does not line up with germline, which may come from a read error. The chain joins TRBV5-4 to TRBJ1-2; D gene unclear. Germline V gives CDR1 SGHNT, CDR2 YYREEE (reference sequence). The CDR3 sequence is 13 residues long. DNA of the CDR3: TGTGCCAGCAGCGAAACACGAGGGTTCCGCTACATCTTC. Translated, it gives CASSETRGFRYIF.

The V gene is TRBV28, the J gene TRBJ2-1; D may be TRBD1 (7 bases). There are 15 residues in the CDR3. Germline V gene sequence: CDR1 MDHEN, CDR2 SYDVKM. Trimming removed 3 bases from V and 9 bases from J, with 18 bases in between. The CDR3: CASSFWTGPAGEQFF. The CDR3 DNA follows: TGTGCCAGCAGTTTTTGGACAGGACCAGCGGGTGAGCAGTTCTTC. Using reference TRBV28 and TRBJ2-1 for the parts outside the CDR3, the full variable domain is DVKVTQSSRYLVKRTGEKVFLECVQDMDHENMFWYRQDPGLGLRLIYFSYDVKMKEKGDIPEGYSVSREKKERFSLILESASTNQTSMYLCASSFWTGPAGEQFFGPGTRLTVL.

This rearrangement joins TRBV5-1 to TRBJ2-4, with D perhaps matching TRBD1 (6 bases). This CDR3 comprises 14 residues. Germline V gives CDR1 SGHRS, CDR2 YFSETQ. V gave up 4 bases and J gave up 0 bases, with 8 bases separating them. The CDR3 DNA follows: TGCGCCAGCAGCCCAGGGGTAGCCAAAAACATTCAGTACTTC. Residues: CASSPGVAKNIQYF.

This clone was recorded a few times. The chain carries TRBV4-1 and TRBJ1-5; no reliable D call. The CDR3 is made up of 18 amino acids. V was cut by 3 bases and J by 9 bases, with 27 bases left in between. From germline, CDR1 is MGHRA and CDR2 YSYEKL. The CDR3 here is CASSHPGHDFRLASPQHF. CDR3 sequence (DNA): TGCGCCAGCAGCCACCCTGGCCACGACTTCCGTCTGGCATCGCCCCAGCATTTT.

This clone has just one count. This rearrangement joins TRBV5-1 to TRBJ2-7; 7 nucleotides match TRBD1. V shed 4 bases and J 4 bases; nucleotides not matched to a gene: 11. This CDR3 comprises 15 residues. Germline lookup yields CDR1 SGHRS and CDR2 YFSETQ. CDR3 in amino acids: CASSLRQGPTYEQYF. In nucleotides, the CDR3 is TGCGCCAGCAGCCTACGACAGGGTCCAACATACGAGCAGTACTTC. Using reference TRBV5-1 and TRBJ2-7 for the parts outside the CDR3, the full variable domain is KAGVTQTPRYLIKTRGQQVTLSCSPISGHRSVSWYQQTPGQGLQFLFEYFSETQRNKGNFPGRFSGRQFSNSRSEMNVSTLELGDSALYLCASSLRQGPTYEQYFGPGTRLTVT.

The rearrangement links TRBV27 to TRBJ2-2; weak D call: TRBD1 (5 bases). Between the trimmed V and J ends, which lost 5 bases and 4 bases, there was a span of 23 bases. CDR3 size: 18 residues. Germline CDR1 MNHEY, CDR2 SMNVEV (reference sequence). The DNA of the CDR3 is TGTGCCAGCAGTATAAACCTCGACAGAATGTATAGCACCGGGGAGCTGTTTTTT. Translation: CASSINLDRMYSTGELFF.

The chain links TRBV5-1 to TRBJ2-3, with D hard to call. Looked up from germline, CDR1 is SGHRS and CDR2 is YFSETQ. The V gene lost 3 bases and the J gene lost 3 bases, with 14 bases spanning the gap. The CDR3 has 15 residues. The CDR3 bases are TGCGCCAGCAGCTGGGCCAACGATGATACAGATACGCAGTATTTT. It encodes CASSWANDDTDTQYF.

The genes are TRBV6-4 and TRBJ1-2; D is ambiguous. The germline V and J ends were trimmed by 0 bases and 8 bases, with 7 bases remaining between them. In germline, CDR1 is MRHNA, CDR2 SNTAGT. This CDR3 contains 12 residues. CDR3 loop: CASSDSRRGYTF. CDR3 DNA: TGTGCCAGCAGTGACTCCCGCAGGGGCTACACCTTC.

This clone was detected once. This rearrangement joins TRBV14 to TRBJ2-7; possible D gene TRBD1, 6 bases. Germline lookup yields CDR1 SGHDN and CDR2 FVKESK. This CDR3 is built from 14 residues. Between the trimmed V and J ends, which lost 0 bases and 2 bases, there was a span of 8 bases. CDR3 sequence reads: CASSQEDRPYEQYF. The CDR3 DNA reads TGTGCCAGCAGCCAAGAAGACAGGCCCTACGAGCAGTACTTC. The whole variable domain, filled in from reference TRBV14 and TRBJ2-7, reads EAGVTQFPSHSVIEKGQTVTLRCDPISGHDNLYWYRRVMGKEIKFLLHFVKESKQDESGMPNNRFLAERTGGTYSTLKVQPAELEDSGVYFCASSQEDRPYEQYFGPGTRLTVT.

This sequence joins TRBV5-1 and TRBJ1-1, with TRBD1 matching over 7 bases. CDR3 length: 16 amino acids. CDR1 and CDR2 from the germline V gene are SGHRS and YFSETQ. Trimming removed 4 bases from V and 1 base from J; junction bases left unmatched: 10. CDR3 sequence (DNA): TGCGCCAGCAGCCGTGGGAAGGGGGCGGCGAACACTGAAGCTTTCTTT. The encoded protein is CASSRGKGAANTEAFF.